This T cell receptor (beta chain) was obtained from a study of blood T cell repertoires in COVID-19. Across the study: The samples span acute and convalescent COVID-19 from the United States, Italy and Spain. Sample material is recorded as cDNA or gDNA derived from T cells, B-cell-depleted T cells, or PBMCs.

The trim removed 6 bases at V and 5 bases at J, leaving 7 bases unmatched. The CDR3 covers 15 residues. Germline CDR1 reads KGHSH; CDR2 reads LQKENI. Authors' analysis steps: Using reference gene primer amplification, nucleated cell counts were estimated. Produced via immunoSEQ multiplex PCR; TCRdb's table is partial and in-frame only. V and J calls and clone size are as listed in that table; D and trimming were resolved from the DNA. The sample holds some 54,000 clones, just under 90% seen once. The sequenced sample was peripheral blood. The sequence derives from a man older than 75 with active or convalescent COVID-19. The chain employs TRBV18 and TRBJ2-1; 10 bases fit TRBD2. The CDR3 protein is CASSLSGGTDNEQFF. CDR3 nucleotides: TGTGCCAGCTCGCTTAGCGGGGGGACCGACAATGAGCAGTTCTTC.